The clone carrying this TCR beta chain has a count of ten or more. This sample is part of a study of CD8+CD57+ T cells in acquired aplastic anemia. Germline CDR1 reads SNHLY; CDR2 reads FYNNEI. The CDR3 extends over 14 amino acids. V lost 2 bases, J lost 2 bases, and 8 bases lay in between. The sequenced patients had an expansion of CD8+CD57+ cells seen by flow cytometry. Genomic DNA templated the TCR beta VDJ and CDR3 profiling. Via MiXCR, TCRdb re-called the reads, giving one row per CDR3 protein. The sample contains approximately 200,000 distinct CDR3 sequences, about half of which appear only once.

Sequenced input: sorted CD4+, CD8+, or CD8+CD57+ T cells (not recorded which) from PBMCs. The V call is TRBV2, the J call TRBJ2-3; D remains ambiguous. The sequence derives from a human donor with aplastic anemia. The CDR3 DNA sequence: TGTGCCAGCAGTGAACAAGGATACACAGATACGCAGTATTTT. This encodes CASSEQGYTDTQYF. The full variable domain, completed using reference TRBV2 and TRBJ2-3, is EPEVTQTPSHQVTQMGQEVILRCVPISNHLYFYWYRQILGQKVEFLVSFYNNEISEKSEIFDDQFSVERPDGSNFTLKIRSTKLEDSAMYFCASSEQGYTDTQYFGPGTRLTVL.